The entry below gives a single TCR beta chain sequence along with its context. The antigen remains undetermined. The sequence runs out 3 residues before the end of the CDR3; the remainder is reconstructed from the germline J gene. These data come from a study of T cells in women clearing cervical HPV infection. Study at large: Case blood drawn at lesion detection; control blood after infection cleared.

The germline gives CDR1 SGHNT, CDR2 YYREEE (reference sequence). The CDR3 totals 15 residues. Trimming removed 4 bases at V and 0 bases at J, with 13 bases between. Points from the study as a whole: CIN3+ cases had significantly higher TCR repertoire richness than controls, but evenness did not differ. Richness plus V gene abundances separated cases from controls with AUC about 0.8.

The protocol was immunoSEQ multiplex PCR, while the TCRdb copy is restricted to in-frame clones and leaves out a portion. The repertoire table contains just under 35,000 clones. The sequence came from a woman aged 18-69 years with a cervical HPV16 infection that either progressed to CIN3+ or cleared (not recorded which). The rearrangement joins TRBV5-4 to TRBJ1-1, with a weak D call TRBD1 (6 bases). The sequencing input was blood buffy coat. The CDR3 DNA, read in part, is TGTGCCAGCAGCGCCTCACAGGGTATGAACACTGAA. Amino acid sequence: CASSASQGMNTE. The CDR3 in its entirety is CASSASQGMNTEAFF. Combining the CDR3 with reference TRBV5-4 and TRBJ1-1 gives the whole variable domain ETGVTQSPTHLIKTRGQQVTLRCSSQSGHNTVSWYQQALGQGPQFIFQYYREEENGRGNFPPRFSGLQFPNYSSELNVNALELDDSALYLCASSASQGMNTEAFFGQGTRLTVV.